Ten or more counts support the clone carrying this T cell receptor beta chain. Its antigen is unknown. The length of the CDR3 is 19 residues. CDR1 and CDR2 from the germline V gene are SGHTA and FQGTGA. Trimming cost V 1 base and J 7 bases; bases outside gene matches: 15. TCRdb ran MiXCR on the 5' RACE reads and lists one entry per CDR3 protein. Counted here are about 540,000 distinct CDR3 sequences, over 20% occurring once; the ten biggest clones make up under 15%. The data stem from a study of T-cell memory formation after mild COVID-19. The study's findings and limits: Contracting clones, day 15 to 85, had balanced CD4/CD8, and later expanders favored CD4+. CM and EM subsets held most contracting CD4+ clones; EMRA held CD8+ ones.

The gene calls are TRBV7-3 and TRBJ2-1; TRBD2 matches at 11 bases. The source is an adult woman who had mild COVID-19 (a few samples of this study predate the infection). Cell type and time point are not known. The material sequenced was PBMCs or a T cell subset sorted from them (not recorded which). The CDR3 DNA is TGTGCCAGCAGCTTAAGGGGTAGCGGGAGGGCCGGGGGAAGGAATGAGCAGTTCTTC. Translated: CASSLRGSGRAGGRNEQFF.